The entry that follows covers one T cell receptor (beta chain) sequence. This entry belongs to a study of CD8 T cells in Susac syndrome. Sequencing of TCR beta was undertaken in CD8+ and CD4+ T cells derived from blood. Stable or active relapsing-remitting multiple sclerosis, untreated and meeting revised McDonald criteria, defined the controls. Germline CDR1 and CDR2: MNHNY and SVGAGI (reference sequence). This CDR3 spans 13 amino acids. The ends lost 5 bases at V and 3 bases at J; junction bases unmatched: 2. With random hexamers, reverse transcription was performed on roughly 0.5 to 1 ug of RNA. With immunoSEQ multiplex PCR, TCR beta CDR3 was amplified across 54 Vbeta and 13 Jbeta. A single record per CDR3 protein comes from TCRdb applying MiXCR to the immunoSEQ multiplex PCR reads. The data show about 400,000 distinct CDR3 sequences, 85% to 90% seen once.

This chain links TRBV6-6 with TRBJ1-1; 8 positions agree with TRBD1. Sequencing was done on a sample of CD8+ T cells from PBMCs. The clonotype comes from a human donor with multiple sclerosis. The CDR3 reads CASSTTGDTEAFF. As DNA, the CDR3 is TGTGCCAGCAGTACGACAGGGGACACTGAAGCTTTCTTT.